This T cell receptor beta chain was profiled in a study of shared clonotypes between healthy human individuals (TCRdb year 2020). Background for the entire study: The cohort comprised a couple of women and a few men aged 18 to 49 years. For each donor, CD4 naive and CD4 memory were each run on three plates, CD8 naive on two plates, and CD8 memory on one plate. The study deeply sequenced blood TCR repertoires of five healthy adults to estimate repertoire size and the extent of clonotype sharing between individuals. Libraries were prepared and TCR repertoires were sequenced by different laboratories using diverse techniques, in order to increase sequencing depth and limit assay-specific biases. Per donor, leukapheresis produced somewhere between about 0.9 and 9.5 billion PBMCs. What the research found in general, with its limitations: Sampling was restricted to blood, and TCR repertoires in tissues likely differ from the TCR repertoires found in blood. Estimated clonotype richness was generally larger for naive than for memory subsets. The small number of donors limited the genetic and exposure-history diversity represented. Pairwise subsampling indicated that sequencing depth was expected to affect the degree of clonotype sharing among donors. Incomplete sequencing was indicated by rarefaction of sorted-subset datasets, despite the large sequencing depth. Compared with non-shared clonotypes, the clonotypes found in all four sorted-subset donors had higher generation probabilities. Across a few donors, 4.5% to 6.5% of naive CD4, roughly 3.8% of naive CD8, 2.3% of memory CD4, and over 0.35% of memory CD8 clonotypes were shared.

For the CD8 naive samples, CD45RO-negative cells were positively selected for CCR7, yielding a CD45RA+CCR7+ population from which TemRA cells were excluded. The donors were healthy, HIV-negative adults with no recently reported acute infections or vaccinations. Every donor was a Caucasian adult residing in Nashville, Tennessee, USA. Blood was obtained by leukapheresis, after which PBMCs were separated by Ficoll-Histopaque density gradient centrifugation and cryopreserved in liquid nitrogen vapor phase. Analytical flow cytometry was used to check the purity and quantity of every magnetically sorted T cell population. Genomic DNA was isolated from each sorted fraction and quantified by UV absorbance on a Nanodrop 2000c. For this clone: Its antigen has not been determined. Base qualities were left out, and no much larger clone turns up one base away.

TCR CDR3 regions were amplified from genomic DNA by multiplex PCR using the deep immunoSEQ assay. Extracted genomic DNA from each cell subset was distributed evenly across all wells of several immunoSEQ 96-well plates, and each plate was treated as a replicate. For sorted subsets, each replicate PCR was loaded with 200 to 250 ng genomic DNA, equivalent to about 30,000 T cell genomes. Purified libraries were quantified with a Qubit 3.0 fluorometer, sized on a Bioanalyzer 2100, and re-quantified with the KAPA Library Quantification kit. Every immunoSEQ 96-well plate was sequenced on a separate single-read 150-cycle Illumina NextSeq 550 flow cell. The source study handled its data this way. The immunoSEQ output contained only junctional sequences without quality scores, so filtering could not match that applied to full-length reads. To assign V/J genes and CDR3, sequences were annotated against IMGT germline references using PyIR, a Python wrapper for IgBLAST v1.9. Reads with weak V/J assignments (E-value above 1e-6), missing CDR3, stop codons, out-of-frame junctions, or ambiguous translated residues were removed. A V3J clonotype was defined by an identical inferred V gene, J gene, and CDR3 amino acid sequence. To compute the percentage overlap between repertoires, the number of shared unique clonotypes was divided by the size of the smaller repertoire. RTK rarefaction, the Chao1 estimator, and Recon v2.1 estimates of unobserved clonotypes were used to assess repertoire richness. Generation probabilities were computed with OLGA for all TCRbeta clonotypes obtained by the gDNA method from several donors. Drawn from immuneACCESS, this table holds only the in-frame rearrangements with V and J called that TCRdb kept. Clones are partly lost; checked studies trace under half to an unresolved V gene and leave the rest unexplained. D and trimming come from the DNA, and the V and J calls and clone size come from that table. In this sample the table shows approximately 740,000 clones, nearly 95% of which occur a single time. The top ten clones comprise 24% of the sample.

V and J are truncated by 5 bases and 4 bases respectively, leaving an intervening sequence of 17 bases. Including the terminal cysteine and phenylalanine, the CDR3 comprises 16 residues. Of all the DNA, just the CDR3 is kept, 48 bases in frame from base 1. The germline V gene supplies CDR1 SGHTA and CDR2 FQGNSA. Sequencing was carried out using naive CD8+ T cells sorted from blood. Read against the paper, the sample's cell subset or site label means: CD45RA+CCR7+. This sequence originates from a man in his thirties or forties in good health. Recombination connected TRBV7-2 to TRBJ2-2; the D gene cannot be named for sure. Here is the DNA: TGTGCCAGCAGCCCACGGCAAGTTAAGTCCACCGGGGAGCTGTTTTTT. This gives the protein CASSPRQVKSTGELFF.